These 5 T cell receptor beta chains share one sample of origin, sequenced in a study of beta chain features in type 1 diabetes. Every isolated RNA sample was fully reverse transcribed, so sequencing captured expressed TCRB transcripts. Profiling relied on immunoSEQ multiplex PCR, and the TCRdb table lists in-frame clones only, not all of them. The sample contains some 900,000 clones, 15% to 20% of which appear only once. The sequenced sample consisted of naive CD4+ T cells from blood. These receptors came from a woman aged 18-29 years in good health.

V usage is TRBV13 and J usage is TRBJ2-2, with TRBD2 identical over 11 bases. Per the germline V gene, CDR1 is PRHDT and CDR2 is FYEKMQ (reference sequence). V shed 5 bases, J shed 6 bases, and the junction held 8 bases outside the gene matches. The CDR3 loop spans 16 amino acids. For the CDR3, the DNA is TGTGCCAGCAGCCGCAATAGCGGGAGGGCCGCCGGGGAGCTGTTTTTT. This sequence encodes CASSRNSGRAAGELFF.

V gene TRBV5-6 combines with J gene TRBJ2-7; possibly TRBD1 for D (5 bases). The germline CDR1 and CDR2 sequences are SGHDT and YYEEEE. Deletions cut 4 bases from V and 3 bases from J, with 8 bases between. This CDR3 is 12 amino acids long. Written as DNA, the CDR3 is TGTGCCAGCAGCCGACAGAGCTACGAGCAGTACTTC. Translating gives CASSRQSYEQYF.

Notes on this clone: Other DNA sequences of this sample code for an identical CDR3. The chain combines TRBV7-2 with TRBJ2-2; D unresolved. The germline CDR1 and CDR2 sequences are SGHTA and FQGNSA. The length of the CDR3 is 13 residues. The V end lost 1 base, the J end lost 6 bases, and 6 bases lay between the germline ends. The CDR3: CASSLDRAGELFF. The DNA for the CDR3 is TGTGCCAGCAGCTTAGATAGGGCCGGGGAGCTGTTTTTT.

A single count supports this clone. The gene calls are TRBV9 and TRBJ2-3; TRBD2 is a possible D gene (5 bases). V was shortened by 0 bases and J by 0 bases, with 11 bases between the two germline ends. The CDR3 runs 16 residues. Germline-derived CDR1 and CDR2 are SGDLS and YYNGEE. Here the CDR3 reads CASSVVSAPSTDTQYF. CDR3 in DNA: TGTGCCAGCAGCGTAGTTAGCGCGCCAAGCACAGATACGCAGTATTTT.

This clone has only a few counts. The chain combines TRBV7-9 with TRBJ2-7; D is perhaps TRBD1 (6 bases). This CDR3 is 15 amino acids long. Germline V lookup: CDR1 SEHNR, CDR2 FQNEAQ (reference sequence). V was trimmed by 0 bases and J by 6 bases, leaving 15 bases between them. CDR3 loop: CASSLAPTYRAEQYF. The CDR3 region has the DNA TGTGCCAGCAGCTTAGCCCCGACTTACAGGGCCGAGCAGTACTTC.